This TCR beta chain was recorded in a study of blood T cell repertoires in COVID-19. Per the original methods: Amplified reference gene primers provided the basis for estimating nucleated cell counts. Sequenced by immunoSEQ multiplex PCR; TCRdb stores in-frame clones only, minus some. V and J calls and clone size are those listed in that table; D and trimming were worked out from the DNA. Of about 46,000 clones listed, around 85% are singletons. The germline CDR1 and CDR2 sequences are SNHLY and FYNNEI. J lost 2 bases, V lost 6 bases, and 3 bases had no gene match. This CDR3 spans 14 amino acids. Source material: peripheral blood. This TCR came from a human donor in a cohort sampled during active COVID-19. The donor label of this sample is uncertain. This chain connects TRBV2 to TRBJ2-5, with 10 bases that match TRBD1. The CDR3 is CASRDRGGQETQYF. The CDR3 bases are TGTGCCAGCAGGGACAGGGGGGGACAAGAGACCCAGTACTTC.